Following are 6 T cell receptor beta chains from one sample sequenced in a study of patients with pleural tuberculosis. Each CDR3 protein is one row after TCRdb ran MiXCR on the reads. Here the sample spans around 50,000 distinct CDR3 sequences, about 6.8% being singletons. The receptor set was obtained from a human donor with pleural tuberculosis.

This clonotype was observed at least ten times. The genes are TRBV20-1 and TRBJ1-3; 9 bases are shared with TRBD1. In germline, CDR1 is DFQATT, CDR2 SNEGSKA (reference sequence). V lost 0 bases and J lost 8; bases outside the gene matches: 5. There are 14 residues in the CDR3. Here the CDR3 DNA reads TGCAGTGCTAGAGACTCGGGACAGGGCCACACCATATATTTT. This gives the protein CSARDSGQGHTIYF.

The table lists this clonotype with a few counts. The V call is TRBV27, the J call TRBJ1-2, with 10 nucleotides matching TRBD1. The germline V gene encodes CDR1 MNHEY and CDR2 SMNVEV (reference sequence). The length of the CDR3 is 17 residues. Trimming removed 7 bases from V and 0 bases from J; junction bases left unmatched: 11. The CDR3 here is CASKVYGDRGANYGYTF. As DNA, the CDR3 is TGTGCCAGCAAAGTTTATGGGGACAGGGGAGCTAACTATGGCTACACCTTC.

In its sample, this clonotype was seen many times. This chain links TRBV27 with TRBJ2-7, with 8 bases that match TRBD1. The trim removed 5 bases at V and 5 bases at J, leaving 8 bases unmatched. This CDR3 is 14 amino acids long. CDR1 and CDR2 from the germline V gene are MNHEY and SMNVEV (reference sequence). The CDR3 loop reads CASSDRGWSNEQYV. As DNA, the CDR3 is TGTGCCAGCAGTGACAGGGGTTGGTCTAACGAGCAGTACGTC.

This clonotype was observed many times. The genes are TRBV18 and TRBJ1-1; D call uncertain. Looked up from germline, CDR1 is KGHSH and CDR2 is LQKENI. V lost 3 bases and J lost 3, with 8 bases in between. The CDR3 has 13 residues. CDR3 protein: CASSPNGDTEAFF. DNA for the CDR3: TGTGCCAGCTCACCGAATGGAGACACTGAAGCTTTCTTT.

This clonotype was detected ten times or more. V is TRBV4-2 and J is TRBJ1-1; D is unclear. The length of the CDR3 is 14 residues. V lost 0 bases to trimming and J lost 8 bases, with 13 bases between them. Per germline, CDR1 LGHNA and CDR2 YNFKEQ. CDR3 protein: CASSQEEGNLEAFF. Here the CDR3 DNA reads TGTGCCAGCAGCCAAGAGGAAGGGAATCTCGAAGCTTTCTTT.

This clonotype was seen a few times. This sequence may be a read error, since a much larger clone differs from it by one base. This sequence joins TRBV27 and TRBJ2-5; D possibly uses TRBD1 or TRBD2 (5 bases each). Germline V lookup: CDR1 MNHEY, CDR2 SMNVEV (reference sequence). This CDR3 is built from 15 residues. CDR3 nucleotides: TGTGCCAGCAGTTTATATAGGGACGACAAAGAGACCCAGTGCTTC. Protein product: CASSLYRDDKETQCF.